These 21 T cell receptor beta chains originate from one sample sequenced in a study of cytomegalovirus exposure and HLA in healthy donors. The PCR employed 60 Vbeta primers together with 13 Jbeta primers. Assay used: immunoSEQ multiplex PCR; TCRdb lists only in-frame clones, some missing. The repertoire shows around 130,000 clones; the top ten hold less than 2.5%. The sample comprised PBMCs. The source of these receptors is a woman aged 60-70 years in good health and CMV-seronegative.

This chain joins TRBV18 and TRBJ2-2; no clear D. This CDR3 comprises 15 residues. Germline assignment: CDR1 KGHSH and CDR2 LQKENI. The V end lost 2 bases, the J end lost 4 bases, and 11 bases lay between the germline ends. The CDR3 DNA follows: TGTGCCAGCTCACCATCAGGTTATGGCACCGGGGAGCTGTTTTTT. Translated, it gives CASSPSGYGTGELFF.

CDR3 nucleotide sequence: TGCGCCAGCTCTCGACAGGGGACGACTCAAGAGACCCAGTACTTC. It yields the protein CASSRQGTTQETQYF. The V gene is TRBV5-1, the J gene TRBJ2-5, with 8 bases that match TRBD1. The J segment lost 2 bases and the V segment lost 7 bases, leaving 10 bases of the junction unmatched. From germline, CDR1 is SGHRS and CDR2 YFSETQ. The CDR3 extends over 15 amino acids.

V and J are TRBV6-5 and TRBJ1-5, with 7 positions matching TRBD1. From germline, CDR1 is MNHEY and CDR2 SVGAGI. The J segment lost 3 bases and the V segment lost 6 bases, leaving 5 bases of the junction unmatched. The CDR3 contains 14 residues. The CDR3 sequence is CASRETGPNQPQHF. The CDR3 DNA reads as TGTGCCAGCAGGGAGACAGGGCCCAATCAGCCCCAGCATTTT.

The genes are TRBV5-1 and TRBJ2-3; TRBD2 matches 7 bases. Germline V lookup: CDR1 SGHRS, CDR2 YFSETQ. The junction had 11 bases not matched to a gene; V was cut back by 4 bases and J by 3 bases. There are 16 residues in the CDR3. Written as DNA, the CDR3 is TGCGCCAGCAGCCATGGACTAGGCGGGGTGACAGATACGCAGTATTTT. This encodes CASSHGLGGVTDTQYF. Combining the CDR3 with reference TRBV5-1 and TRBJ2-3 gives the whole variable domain KAGVTQTPRYLIKTRGQQVTLSCSPISGHRSVSWYQQTPGQGLQFLFEYFSETQRNKGNFPGRFSGRQFSNSRSEMNVSTLELGDSALYLCASSHGLGGVTDTQYFGPGTRLTVL.

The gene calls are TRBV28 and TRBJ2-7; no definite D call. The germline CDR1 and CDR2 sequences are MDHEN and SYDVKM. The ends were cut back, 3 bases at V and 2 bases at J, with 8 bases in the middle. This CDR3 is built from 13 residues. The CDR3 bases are TGTGCCAGCAGTTTGTCCCCTCCCTACGAGCAGTACTTC. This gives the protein CASSLSPPYEQYF.

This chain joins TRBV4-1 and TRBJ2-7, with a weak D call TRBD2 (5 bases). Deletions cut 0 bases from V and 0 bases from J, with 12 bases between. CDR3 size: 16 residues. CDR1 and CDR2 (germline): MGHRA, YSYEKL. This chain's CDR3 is CASSQDPSGYSYEQYF. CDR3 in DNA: TGCGCCAGCAGCCAAGATCCCTCGGGATACTCCTACGAGCAGTACTTC.

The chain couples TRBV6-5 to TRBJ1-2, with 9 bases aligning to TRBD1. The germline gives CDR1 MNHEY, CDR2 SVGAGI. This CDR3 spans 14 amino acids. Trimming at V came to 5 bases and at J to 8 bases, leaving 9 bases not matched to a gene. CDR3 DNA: TGTGCCAGCAGTCACCCCGGGACAGGGATAGGCTACACCTTC. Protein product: CASSHPGTGIGYTF.

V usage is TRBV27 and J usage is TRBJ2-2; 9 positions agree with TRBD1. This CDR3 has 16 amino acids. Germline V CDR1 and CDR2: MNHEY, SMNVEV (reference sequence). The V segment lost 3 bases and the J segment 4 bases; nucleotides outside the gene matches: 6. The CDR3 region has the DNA TGTGCCAGCAGTTTGCCGGGACAGGGCATCACCGGGGAGCTGTTTTTT. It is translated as CASSLPGQGITGELFF.

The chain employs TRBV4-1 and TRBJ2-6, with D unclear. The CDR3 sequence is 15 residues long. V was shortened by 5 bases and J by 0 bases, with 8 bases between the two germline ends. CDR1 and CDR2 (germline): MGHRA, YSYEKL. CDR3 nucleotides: TGCGCCAGCAGCTATCAGAACTCTGGGGCCAACGTCCTGACTTTC. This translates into CASSYQNSGANVLTF.

CDR3: CASSPSGKETQYF. DNA of the CDR3: TGTGCCAGCAGCCCTAGCGGAAAAGAGACCCAGTACTTC. V usage is TRBV7-3 and J usage is TRBJ2-5, with TRBD2 matching over 7 bases. The CDR3 runs to 13 residues. Unmatched junction bases numbered 3, after V lost 5 bases and J lost 3 bases. Germline CDR1 reads SGHTA; CDR2 reads FQGTGA.

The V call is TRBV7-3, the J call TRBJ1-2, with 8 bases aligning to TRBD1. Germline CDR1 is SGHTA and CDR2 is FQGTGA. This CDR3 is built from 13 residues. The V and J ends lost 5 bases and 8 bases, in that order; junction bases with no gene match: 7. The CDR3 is CASSQGQEGGYTF. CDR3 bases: TGTGCCAGCAGCCAGGGACAGGAGGGCGGCTACACCTTC.

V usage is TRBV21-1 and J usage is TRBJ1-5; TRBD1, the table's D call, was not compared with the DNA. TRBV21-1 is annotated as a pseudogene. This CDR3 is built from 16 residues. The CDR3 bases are TGTGCCAGCAGCAAAGCGGGTACACAGGGGGCTCAGCCCCAGCATTTT. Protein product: CASSKAGTQGAQPQHF.

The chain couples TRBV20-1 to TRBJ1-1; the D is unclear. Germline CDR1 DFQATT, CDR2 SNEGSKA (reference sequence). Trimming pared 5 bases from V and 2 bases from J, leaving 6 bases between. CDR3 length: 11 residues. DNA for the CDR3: TGCAGTGCTGAACTTAACACTGAAGCTTTCTTT. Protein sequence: CSAELNTEAFF.

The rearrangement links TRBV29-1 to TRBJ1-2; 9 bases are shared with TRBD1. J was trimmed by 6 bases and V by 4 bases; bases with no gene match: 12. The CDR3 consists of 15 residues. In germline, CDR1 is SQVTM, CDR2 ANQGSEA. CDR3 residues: CSVVRQGVKRNGYTF. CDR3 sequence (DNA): TGCAGCGTTGTGCGACAGGGGGTTAAGAGAAATGGCTACACCTTC.

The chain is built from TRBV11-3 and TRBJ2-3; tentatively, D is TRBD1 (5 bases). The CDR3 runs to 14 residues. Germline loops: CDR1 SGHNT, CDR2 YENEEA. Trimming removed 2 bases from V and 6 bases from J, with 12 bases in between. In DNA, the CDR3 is TGTGCCAGCAGCTTACGGGCAGGGAAGGATACGCAGTATTTT. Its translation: CASSLRAGKDTQYF. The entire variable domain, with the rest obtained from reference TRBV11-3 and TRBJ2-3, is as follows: EAGVVQSPRYKIIEKKQPVAFWCNPISGHNTLYWYLQNLGQGPELLIRYENEEAVDDSQLPKDRFSAERLKGVDSTLKIQPAELGDSAVYLCASSLRAGKDTQYFGPGTRLTVL.

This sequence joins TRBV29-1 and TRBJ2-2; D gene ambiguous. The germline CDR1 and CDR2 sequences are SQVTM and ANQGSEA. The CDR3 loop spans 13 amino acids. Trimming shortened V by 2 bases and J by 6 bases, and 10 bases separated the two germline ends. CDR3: CSVESVGSGELFF. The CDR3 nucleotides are TGCAGCGTTGAATCCGTCGGGTCCGGGGAGCTGTTTTTT.

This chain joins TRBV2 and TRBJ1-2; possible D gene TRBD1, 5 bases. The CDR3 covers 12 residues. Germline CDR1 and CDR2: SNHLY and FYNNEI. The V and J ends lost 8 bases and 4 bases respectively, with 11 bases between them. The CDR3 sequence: CASRGVGYGYTF. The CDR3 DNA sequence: TGTGCCAGCCGGGGGGTTGGCTATGGCTACACCTTC.

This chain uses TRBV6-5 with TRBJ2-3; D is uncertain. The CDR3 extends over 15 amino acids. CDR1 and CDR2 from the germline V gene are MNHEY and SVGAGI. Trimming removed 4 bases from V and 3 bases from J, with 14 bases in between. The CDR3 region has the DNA TGTGCCAGCAGTTCCCTCGGTGGTCCGACAGATACGCAGTATTTT. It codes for CASSSLGGPTDTQYF.

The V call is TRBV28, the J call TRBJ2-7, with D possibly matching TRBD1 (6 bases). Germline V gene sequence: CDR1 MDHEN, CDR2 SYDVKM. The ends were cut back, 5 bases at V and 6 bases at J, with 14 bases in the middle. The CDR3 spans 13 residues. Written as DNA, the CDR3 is TGTGCCAGCAGTCCCGGGACAATGGGCGAGCAGTACTTC. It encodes CASSPGTMGEQYF.

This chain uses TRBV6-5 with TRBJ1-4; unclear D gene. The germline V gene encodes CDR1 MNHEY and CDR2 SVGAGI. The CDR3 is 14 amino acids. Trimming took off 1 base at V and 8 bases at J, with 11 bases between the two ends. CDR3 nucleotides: TGTGCCAGCAGTTACTTTGAGGGAGGAGAAAAACTGTTTTTT. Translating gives CASSYFEGGEKLFF.

CDR3 sequence: CAISDSTGTVNSGANVLTF. As DNA, the CDR3 is TGTGCCATCAGTGATTCCACTGGGACAGTAAACTCTGGGGCCAACGTCCTGACTTTC. V and J are TRBV10-3 and TRBJ2-6, with TRBD1 matching over 7 bases. The CDR3 loop spans 19 amino acids. With V trimmed by 3 bases and J by 0 bases, 11 bases remained unmatched. Looked up from germline, CDR1 is ENHRY and CDR2 is SYGVKD.